These T cell receptor beta chains were read from a single sample in a study of cytotoxic CD8 clonotypes in ibrutinib-treated CLL. Assay used: immunoSEQ multiplex PCR; TCRdb lists only in-frame clones, some missing. This sample yields over 75,000 clones, of which approximately 82% are seen a single time; approximately 30% belongs to the top ten. The material sequenced was PBMCs, taken after 12 months of ibrutinib treatment. The receptors were sampled from a human donor with chronic lymphocytic leukemia. CDR3s include the opening cysteine and the closing phenylalanine or tryptophan. A D gene is named only where the DNA matches it firmly. Size is stated for part of the rows, as once, few or many counts, or as a class when the clone is expanded.

>NA|TRBJ2-2|NA|TRBV7-8
TGTGCCAGCAGCGCCGTAACATCCGGGGAGCTGTTTTTT
CASSAVTSGELFF
>TRBD2|TRBJ2-3|NA|TRBV7-6
TGTGCCAGCAGCTTAGGGGGACTAGCCGCAGATACGCAGTATTTT
CASSLGGLAADTQYF
>NA|TRBJ2-7|once|TRBV14
TGTGCCAGCAGCCAACTGGGGGGCGAGCAGTACTTC
CASSQLGGEQYF
>TRBD1|TRBJ2-7|NA|TRBV6-1
TGTGCCAGCATAAGGACAGGGGGCTCCTACGAGCAGTACTTC
CASIRTGGSYEQYF
>NA|TRBJ2-5|NA|TRBV25-1
TGTGCCAGCAGTGAATATAAAGAATTGGAGACCCAGTACTTC
CASSEYKELETQYF
>NA|TRBJ2-7|few|TRBV18
TGTGCCAGCTCCCGTGACTTTGCCTACGAGCAGTACTTC
CASSRDFAYEQYF
>NA|TRBJ1-2|NA|TRBV29-1
TGCAGCGTTCCCGACAGGTCTCACTATGGCTACACCTTC
CSVPDRSHYGYTF
>TRBD2|TRBJ2-7|NA|TRBV6-1
TGTGCCAGCAGTGAGGCATCTAGCGGGTCTTCCTACGAGCAGTACTTC
CASSEASSGSSYEQYF
>NA|TRBJ1-5|NA|TRBV6-5
TGTGCCAGCAGTTACTCCCCCGATCAGCCCCAGCATTTT
CASSYSPDQPQHF
>TRBD1|TRBJ1-6|NA|TRBV2
TGTGCCAGCAGTGATATGGGACAGGGTAGGAATTCACCCCTCCACTTT
CASSDMGQGRNSPLHF
>NA|TRBJ2-1|NA|TRBV5-1
TGCGCCAGCAGCTTGGCCGTAGGAGCGAATGAGCAGTTCTTC
CASSLAVGANEQFF
>NA|TRBJ2-6|NA|TRBV28
TGTGCCAGCAGCCTAGGGGATCCTGGGGCCAACGTCCTGACTTTC
CASSLGDPGANVLTF
>TRBD1|TRBJ2-7|NA|TRBV9
TGTGCCAGCAGCGTAGAGCAGGGGGCCTACGAGCAGTACTTC
CASSVEQGAYEQYF
>NA|TRBJ1-2|NA|TRBV7-2
TGTGCCAGCAGTCTAAGGTCCCTTAATGGCTACACCTTC
CASSLRSLNGYTF
>TRBD1|TRBJ1-4|NA|TRBV29-1
TGCAGCGTTGTCGAGGGGGCGAAGGGTGAAAAACTGTTTTTT
CSVVEGAKGEKLFF
>NA|TRBJ2-7|few|TRBV21-1
TGTGCCAGCAGCAAAGACCGGGACAGGCCCTACGAGCAGTACTTC
CASSKDRDRPYEQYF
>NA|TRBJ1-5|once|TRBV6-1
TGTGCCAGCAGTGCCTTAGGGCAGTCAAGCAATCAGCCCCAGCATTTT
CASSALGQSSNQPQHF